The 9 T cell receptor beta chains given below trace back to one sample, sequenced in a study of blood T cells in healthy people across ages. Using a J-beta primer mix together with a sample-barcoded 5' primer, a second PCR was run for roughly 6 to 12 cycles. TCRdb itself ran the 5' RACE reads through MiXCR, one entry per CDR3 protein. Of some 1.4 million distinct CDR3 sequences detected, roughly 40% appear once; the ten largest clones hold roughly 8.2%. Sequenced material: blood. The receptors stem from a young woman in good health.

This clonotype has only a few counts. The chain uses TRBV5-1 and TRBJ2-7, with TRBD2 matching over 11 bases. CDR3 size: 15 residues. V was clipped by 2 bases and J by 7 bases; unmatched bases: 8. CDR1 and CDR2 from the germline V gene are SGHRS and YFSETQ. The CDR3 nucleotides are TGCGCCAGCAGCTTTACTAGCGGGAGTTACAATGAGCAGTACTTC. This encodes CASSFTSGSYNEQYF.

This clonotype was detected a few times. The CDR3 DNA is TGCAGCGTTGTTTGGGTCTGGGAGCAGTTCTTC. Its translation: CSVVWVWEQFF. V gene TRBV29-1 combines with J gene TRBJ2-1; no reliable D call. The V end lost 4 bases, the J end lost 10 bases, and 11 bases lay between the germline ends. The CDR3 runs 11 residues. Germline CDR1 reads SQVTM; CDR2 reads ANQGSEA.

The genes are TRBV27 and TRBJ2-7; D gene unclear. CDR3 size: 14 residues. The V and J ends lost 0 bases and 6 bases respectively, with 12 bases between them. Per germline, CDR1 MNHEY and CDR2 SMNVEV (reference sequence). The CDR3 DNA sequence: TGTGCCAGCAGTTTATCATCCGTTCCGGGCGAGCAGTACTTC. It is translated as CASSLSSVPGEQYF.

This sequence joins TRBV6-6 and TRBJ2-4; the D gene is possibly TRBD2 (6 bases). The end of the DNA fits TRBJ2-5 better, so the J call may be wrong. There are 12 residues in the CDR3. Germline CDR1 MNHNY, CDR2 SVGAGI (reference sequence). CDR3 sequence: CATTGVGETQYF. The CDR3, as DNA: TGTGCCACTACGGGAGTCGGGGAGACCCAGTACTTC.

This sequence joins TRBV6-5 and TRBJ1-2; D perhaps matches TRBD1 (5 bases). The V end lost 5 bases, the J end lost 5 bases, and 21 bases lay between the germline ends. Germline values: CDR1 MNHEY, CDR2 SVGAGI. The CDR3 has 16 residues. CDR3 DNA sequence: TGTGCCAGCAGTCTAACCCTCGGGACGAATGGTTATGGCTACACCTTC. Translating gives CASSLTLGTNGYGYTF.

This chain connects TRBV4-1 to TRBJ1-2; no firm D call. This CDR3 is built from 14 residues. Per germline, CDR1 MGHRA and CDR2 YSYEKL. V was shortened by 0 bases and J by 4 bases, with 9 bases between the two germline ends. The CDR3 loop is CASSQEPVLYGYTF. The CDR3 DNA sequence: TGCGCCAGCAGCCAAGAACCGGTGCTCTATGGCTACACCTTC.

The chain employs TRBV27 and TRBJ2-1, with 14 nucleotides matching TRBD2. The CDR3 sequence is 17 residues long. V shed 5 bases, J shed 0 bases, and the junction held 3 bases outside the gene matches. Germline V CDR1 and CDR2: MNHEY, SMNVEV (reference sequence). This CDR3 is CASSRTSGRSSYNEQFF. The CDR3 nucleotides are TGTGCCAGCAGTAGGACTAGCGGGAGGAGCTCCTACAATGAGCAGTTCTTC.

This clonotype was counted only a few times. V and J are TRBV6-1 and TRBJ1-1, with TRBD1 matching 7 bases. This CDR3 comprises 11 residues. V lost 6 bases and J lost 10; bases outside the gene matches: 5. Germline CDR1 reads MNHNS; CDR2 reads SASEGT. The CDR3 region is CASSHQGGAFF. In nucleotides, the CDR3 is TGTGCCAGCAGCCACCAGGGGGGAGCTTTCTTT.

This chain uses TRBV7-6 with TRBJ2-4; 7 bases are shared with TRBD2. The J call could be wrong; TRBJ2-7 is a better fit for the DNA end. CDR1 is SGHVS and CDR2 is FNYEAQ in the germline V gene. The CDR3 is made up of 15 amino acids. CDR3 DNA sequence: TGTGCCAGCAGCTTAGGTCGACGGGGGGTAGGCGAGCAGTACTTC. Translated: CASSLGRRGVGEQYF.